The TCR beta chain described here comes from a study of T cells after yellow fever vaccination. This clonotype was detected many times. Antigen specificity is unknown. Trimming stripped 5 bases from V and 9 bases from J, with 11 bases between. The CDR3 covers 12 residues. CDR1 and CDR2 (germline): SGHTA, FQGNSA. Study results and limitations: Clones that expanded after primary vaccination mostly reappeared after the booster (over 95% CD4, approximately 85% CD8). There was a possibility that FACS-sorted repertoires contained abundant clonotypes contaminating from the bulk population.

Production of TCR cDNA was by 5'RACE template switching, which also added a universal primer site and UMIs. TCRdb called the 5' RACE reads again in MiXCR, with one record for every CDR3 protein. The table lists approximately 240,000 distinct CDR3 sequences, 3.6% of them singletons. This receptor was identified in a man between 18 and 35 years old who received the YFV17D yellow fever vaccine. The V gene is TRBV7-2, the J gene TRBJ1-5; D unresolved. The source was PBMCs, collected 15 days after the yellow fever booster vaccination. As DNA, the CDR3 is TGTGCCAGCAGCAACTACAGCGGGCCCCAGCATTTT. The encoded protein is CASSNYSGPQHF.